This T cell receptor beta chain was obtained from a study of metastatic and nonmetastatic thyroid tumors. Study details: Samples came from malignant and benign thyroid patients, and repertoires were compared across blood and tumor or nodule tissue.

CDR3 length: 15 amino acids. The germline V gene encodes CDR1 MGHDK and CDR2 SYGVNS. V was clipped by 3 bases and J by 1 base, with 11 bases between them. This clone was picked up a small number of times. The antigen is undetermined. The entire patient cohort was treatment-naive prior to thyroid surgery. Points from the study as a whole: Malignant thyroid tumors reportedly exceeded benign nodules significantly in TCR beta diversity, with the difference appearing in blood and tumor.

Methods used by the authors: Across clinicopathological groups, CDR3 differences served as the basis for building a distant-metastasis classifier for papillary thyroid cancer. MiXCR was used by TCRdb to re-call the PCR reads. The V and J calls were not made by the authors but by TCRdb's processing. The sample lists over 15,000 clones; almost 35% were seen once. V usage is TRBV25-1 and J usage is TRBJ2-3; D is unclear. This receptor was taken from a female donor with papillary thyroid cancer or a benign thyroid nodule (not recorded which). Some clones in this sample may be carry-over from other donors' samples. Sequencing input: tumor tissue. This chain's CDR3 is CASSEFVAGTDTQYF. The CDR3 coding sequence is TGTGCCAGCAGTGAGTTTGTCGCGGGCACAGATACGCAGTATTTT.